This T cell receptor (beta chain) was captured by sequencing in a study of cytomegalovirus exposure and HLA in healthy donors. Study-level findings and limits: Cytomegalovirus association was assigned to approximately 160 TCR beta chains. In a later analysis, specific HLA alleles were associated with approximately 16,000 TCR beta sequences at a 0.05 false discovery rate. Versus the approximately 720-donor mean, an Asian-associated ancestry cluster reportedly showed fewer N-insertions in a later analysis.

After removal of 1 base from V and 5 bases from J, the junction contained 12 bases not matched to a gene. The CDR3 is 19 residues long. CDR1 and CDR2 (germline): SGHRS, YFSETQ. Comment on this clone: The target antigen is unknown.

The PCR ran on 60 Vbeta and 13 Jbeta primers. Method: immunoSEQ multiplex PCR; TCRdb's copy keeps in-frame clones and lacks some. The sample carries 120,000 to 150,000 clones, approximately 80% recorded once. The genes are TRBV5-1 and TRBJ1-4; 12 positions match TRBD1. The sequence came from a man aged 18 to 35 in good health and CMV-seronegative. The specimen was PBMCs. CDR3 loop: CASSLTSPGQGAINEKLFF. The CDR3 DNA is TGCGCCAGCAGCTTGACCTCGCCGGGACAGGGGGCTATAAATGAAAAACTGTTTTTT.